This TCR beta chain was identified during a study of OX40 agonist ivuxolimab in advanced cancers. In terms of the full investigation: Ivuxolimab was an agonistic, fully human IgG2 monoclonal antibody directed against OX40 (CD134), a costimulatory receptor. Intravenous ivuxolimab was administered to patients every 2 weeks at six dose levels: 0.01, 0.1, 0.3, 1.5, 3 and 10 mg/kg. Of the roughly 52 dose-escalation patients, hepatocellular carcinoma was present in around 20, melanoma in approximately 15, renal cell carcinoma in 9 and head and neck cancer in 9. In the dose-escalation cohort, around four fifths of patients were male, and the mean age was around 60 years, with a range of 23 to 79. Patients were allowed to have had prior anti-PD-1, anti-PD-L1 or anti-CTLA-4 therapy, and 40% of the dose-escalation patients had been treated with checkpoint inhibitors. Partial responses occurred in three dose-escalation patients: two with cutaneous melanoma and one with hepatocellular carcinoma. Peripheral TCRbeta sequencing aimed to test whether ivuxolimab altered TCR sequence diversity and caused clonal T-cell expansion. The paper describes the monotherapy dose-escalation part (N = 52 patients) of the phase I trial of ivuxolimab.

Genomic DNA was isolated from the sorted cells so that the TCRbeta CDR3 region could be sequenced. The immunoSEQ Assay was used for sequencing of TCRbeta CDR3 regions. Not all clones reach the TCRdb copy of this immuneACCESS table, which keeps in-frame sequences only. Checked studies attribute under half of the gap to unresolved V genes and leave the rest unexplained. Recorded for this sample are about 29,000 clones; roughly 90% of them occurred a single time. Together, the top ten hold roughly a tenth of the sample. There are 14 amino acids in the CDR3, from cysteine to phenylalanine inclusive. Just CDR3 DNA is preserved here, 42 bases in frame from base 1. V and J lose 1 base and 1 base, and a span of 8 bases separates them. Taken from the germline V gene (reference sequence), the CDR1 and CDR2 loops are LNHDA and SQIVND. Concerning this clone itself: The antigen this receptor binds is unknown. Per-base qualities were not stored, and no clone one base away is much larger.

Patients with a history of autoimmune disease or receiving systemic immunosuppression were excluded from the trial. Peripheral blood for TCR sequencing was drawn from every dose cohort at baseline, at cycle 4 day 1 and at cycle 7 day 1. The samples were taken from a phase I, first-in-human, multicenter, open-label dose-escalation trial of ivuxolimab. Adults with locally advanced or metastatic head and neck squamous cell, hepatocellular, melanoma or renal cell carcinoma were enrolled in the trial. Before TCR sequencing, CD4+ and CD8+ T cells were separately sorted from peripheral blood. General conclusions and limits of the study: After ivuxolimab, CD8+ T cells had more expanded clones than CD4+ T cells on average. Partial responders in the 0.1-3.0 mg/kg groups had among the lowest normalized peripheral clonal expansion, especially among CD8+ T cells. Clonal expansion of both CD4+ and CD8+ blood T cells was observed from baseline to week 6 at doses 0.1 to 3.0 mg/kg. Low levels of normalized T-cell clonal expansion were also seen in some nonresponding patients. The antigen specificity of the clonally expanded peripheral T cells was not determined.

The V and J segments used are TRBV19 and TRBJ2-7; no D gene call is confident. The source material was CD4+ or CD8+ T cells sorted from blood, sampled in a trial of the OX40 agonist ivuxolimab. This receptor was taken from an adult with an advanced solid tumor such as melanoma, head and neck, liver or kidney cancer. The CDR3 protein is CASSIGVGSYEQYF. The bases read TGTGCCAGTAGTATAGGGGTGGGATCCTACGAGCAGTACTTC. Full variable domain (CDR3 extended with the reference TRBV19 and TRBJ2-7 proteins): DGGITQSPKYLFRKEGQNVTLSCEQNLNHDAMYWYRQDPGQGLRLIYYSQIVNDFQKGDIAEGYSVSREKKESFPLTVTSAQKNPTAFYLCASSIGVGSYEQYFGPGTRLTVT.